Each of the 26 T cell receptor beta chains below was sequenced from the same sample in a study of control samples from healthy donors and cancer patients. Libraries were prepared by immunoSEQ multiplex PCR; TCRdb keeps only in-frame clonotypes and omits some of them. The repertoire holds about 63,000 clones, roughly 85% seen once, with roughly 5% in the top ten. The source material was blood. The receptors derive from a man aged 35-49 years in good health.

The chain recombines TRBV9 with TRBJ2-1, with 12 positions matching TRBD2. The trim removed 4 bases at V and 13 bases at J, leaving 12 bases unmatched. The germline V gene has CDR1 SGDLS and CDR2 YYNGEE. The length of the CDR3 is 15 residues. The CDR3 is CASSPRLAGELGQFF. CDR3 nucleotides: TGTGCCAGCAGCCCGCGACTAGCGGGGGAGCTGGGACAGTTCTTC.

The V gene is TRBV29-1, the J gene TRBJ2-3; D unclear. V dropped 6 bases and J dropped 1 base, with 2 bases sitting between them. Germline assignment: CDR1 SQVTM and CDR2 ANQGSEA. This CDR3 comprises 10 residues. This chain's CDR3 is CSVGTDTQYF. CDR3 bases: TGCAGCGTGGGCACAGATACGCAGTATTTT.

The V and J genes are TRBV3-1 (or the pseudogene TRBV3-2) and TRBJ1-6; D uncertain. This CDR3 spans 18 amino acids. Trimming removed 1 base from V and 0 bases from J, with 13 bases in between. CDR1 is LGHDT and CDR2 is YNNKEL in the germline V gene (reference sequence). This CDR3 is CASSQGDHQYSYNSPLHF. CDR3 coding DNA: TGTGCCAGCAGCCAAGGGGATCACCAGTACTCCTATAATTCACCCCTCCACTTT.

The chain employs TRBV19 and TRBJ1-5; no definite D call. The germline V and J ends were trimmed by 3 bases and 1 base, with 7 bases remaining between them. The CDR3 extends over 14 amino acids. Germline V gene lookup returns CDR1 LNHDA and CDR2 SQIVND (reference sequence). The CDR3 nucleotides are TGTGCCAGTAGTATGTCCATGAGCAATCAGCCCCAGCATTTT. Encoded protein: CASSMSMSNQPQHF.

The gene calls are TRBV25-1 and TRBJ2-7, with D tentatively TRBD1 (6 bases). Germline CDR1 reads MGHDK; CDR2 reads SYGVNS. CDR3 length: 13 residues. V was trimmed by 3 bases and J by 8 bases, leaving 14 bases between them. This chain's CDR3 is CASSDFGGEKQYF. CDR3 nucleotide sequence: TGTGCCAGCAGTGACTTTGGGGGCGAAAAGCAGTACTTC.

The chain is built from TRBV11-1 and TRBJ2-3, with D perhaps matching TRBD2 (5 bases). This CDR3 contains 15 residues. Germline CDR1 reads SGHAT; CDR2 reads FQDESV (reference sequence). V shed 5 bases and J shed 3 bases, with 15 bases lying between them. This chain's CDR3 is CASSAQLVRTDTQYF. The CDR3, as DNA: TGTGCCAGCAGCGCTCAACTAGTGAGGACAGATACGCAGTATTTT.

V and J are TRBV28 and TRBJ1-1; D remains ambiguous. V was cut by 3 bases and J by 4 bases, with 12 bases left in between. This CDR3 contains 14 residues. The germline V gene has CDR1 MDHEN and CDR2 SYDVKM. The CDR3 is CASSLEGVGTEAFF. Written as DNA, the CDR3 is TGTGCCAGCAGTTTGGAGGGTGTTGGCACTGAAGCTTTCTTT.

The genes are TRBV28 and TRBJ2-2, with D maybe TRBD1 (5 bases). This CDR3 has 13 amino acids. Trimming shortened V by 5 bases and J by 6 bases, and 10 bases separated the two germline ends. Per the germline V gene, CDR1 is MDHEN and CDR2 is SYDVKM. The CDR3 DNA follows: TGTGCCAGCAGTCCCCAGACAGCCGGGGAGCTGTTTTTT. Encoded protein: CASSPQTAGELFF.

The chain joins TRBV12-3 or TRBV12-4 to TRBJ1-4, with a weak D call TRBD1 (5 bases). V shed 7 bases and J shed 8 bases, with 11 bases lying between them. CDR3 length: 12 amino acids. CDR3 loop: CASTETEEKLFF. CDR3 DNA sequence: TGTGCCAGCACGGAGACAGAGGAAAAACTGTTTTTT.

The chain couples TRBV7-3 to TRBJ2-3; TRBD2 matches 8 bases. In germline, CDR1 is SGHTA, CDR2 FQGTGA. The CDR3 has 15 residues. The V gene end was trimmed by 4 bases and the J gene end by 1 base; junction bases not matched to a gene: 4. The CDR3 loop is CASSSGLAGTDTQYF. In DNA form, the CDR3 reads TGTGCCAGCAGCTCCGGACTAGCCGGCACAGATACGCAGTATTTT.

The DNA of the CDR3 is TGTGCCGGCACCCCCGGGACAAGAAATAATTCACCCCTCCACTTT. Its translation is CAGTPGTRNNSPLHF. V is TRBV25-1 and J is TRBJ1-6, with D possibly matching TRBD1 (6 bases). The CDR3 has 15 residues. CDR1 is MGHDK, CDR2 SYGVNS, per germline. Trimming left V 11 bases short and J 5 bases short, with 19 bases between.

This chain uses TRBV3-1 (or the pseudogene TRBV3-2) with TRBJ1-2; 7 nucleotides align to TRBD1. V gave up 4 bases and J gave up 2 bases; unmatched junction bases: 4. The CDR3 is 14 residues long. Germline V gives CDR1 LGHDT, CDR2 YNNKEL (reference sequence). CDR3 in amino acids: CASSRSTGNYGYTF. CDR3 DNA sequence: TGTGCCAGCAGCCGGTCGACAGGGAACTATGGCTACACCTTC.

The chain is built from TRBV4-3 and TRBJ2-7, with a weak D call TRBD1 (8 bases). Trimming pared 0 bases from V and 1 base from J, leaving 13 bases between. CDR3 length equals 16 residues. The germline V gene encodes CDR1 LGHNA and CDR2 YSLEER. The CDR3 region has the DNA TGCGCCAGCAGCCAAGATCGGGGGGACAGGTCCTACGAGCAGTACTTC. Amino acids: CASSQDRGDRSYEQYF.

The chain is built from TRBV5-6 and TRBJ2-3; TRBD2 matches 10 bases. The CDR3 covers 16 residues. With V trimmed by 3 bases and J by 4 bases, 8 bases remained unmatched. Germline CDR1 reads SGHDT; CDR2 reads YYEEEE. The CDR3 DNA reads TGTGCCAGCAGCTCGACGACTAGCGGGCGCCCAGATACGCAGTATTTT. This translates into CASSSTTSGRPDTQYF.

V usage is TRBV7-9 and J usage is TRBJ2-7; D not certain. The germline V gene has CDR1 SEHNR and CDR2 FQNEAQ (reference sequence). The CDR3 loop spans 18 amino acids. V gave up 5 bases and J gave up 3 bases, with 26 bases separating them. This chain's CDR3 is CASSRISLTEPRNYEQYF. CDR3 DNA sequence: TGTGCCAGCAGCCGGATTAGTTTGACGGAACCGAGAAACTACGAGCAGTACTTC.

This clone was seen a few times. This rearrangement joins TRBV30 to TRBJ1-1; D gene uncertain. Between the trimmed V and J ends, which lost 4 bases and 1 base, there was a span of 10 bases. CDR1 and CDR2 (germline): GTSNPN, SVGIG (reference sequence). The CDR3 sequence is 13 residues long. The CDR3: CAWTTWGNTEAFF. As DNA, the CDR3 is TGTGCCTGGACGACCTGGGGGAACACTGAAGCTTTCTTT.

The chain combines TRBV27 with TRBJ1-2; TRBD1 matches 9 bases. V gave up 0 bases and J gave up 5 bases; unmatched junction bases: 7. Germline V gives CDR1 MNHEY, CDR2 SMNVEV (reference sequence). The CDR3 has 16 residues. CDR3 region: CASSLSTGQGGYGYTF. CDR3 sequence (DNA): TGTGCCAGCAGTTTATCTACGGGACAGGGAGGGTATGGCTACACCTTC.

This clone showed up just a few times. This chain links TRBV3-1 (or the pseudogene TRBV3-2) with TRBJ1-2; no clear D. Trimming took off 1 base at V and 8 bases at J, with 17 bases between the two ends. The germline V gene encodes CDR1 LGHDT and CDR2 YNNKEL (reference sequence). The CDR3 is made up of 15 amino acids. The CDR3 coding sequence is TGTGCCAGCAGCCAAGGTGGCCCAAGTAGAGGGGGCTACACCTTC. Its translation: CASSQGGPSRGGYTF.

The rearrangement joins TRBV5-4 to TRBJ2-7; D gene ambiguous. With 4 bases removed from V and 0 bases from J, the gap between germline ends came to 14 bases. This CDR3 has 15 residues. CDR1 is SGHNT and CDR2 is YYREEE in the germline V gene (reference sequence). The CDR3 region is CASSPPRSLSYEQYF. CDR3 nucleotide sequence: TGTGCCAGCAGCCCCCCGCGCAGCCTCTCCTACGAGCAGTACTTC.

J is TRBJ2-3 and V is TRBV27, with 7 bases that match TRBD1. The CDR3 runs to 16 residues. Trimming at V came to 4 bases and at J to 4 bases, leaving 11 bases not matched to a gene. In germline, CDR1 is MNHEY, CDR2 SMNVEV (reference sequence). CDR3 region: CASSYKITGASDTQYF. The CDR3 region has the DNA TGTGCCAGCAGTTATAAAATTACAGGGGCATCAGATACGCAGTATTTT.

This CDR3 reads CASSLRDRNEQYF. The CDR3 DNA is TGTGCCAGCAGTTTGAGGGACAGGAACGAGCAGTACTTC. This chain connects TRBV28 to TRBJ2-7, with 8 positions matching TRBD1. This CDR3 has 13 amino acids. Germline values: CDR1 MDHEN, CDR2 SYDVKM. J gave up 5 bases and V 3 bases, and 3 bases lay outside the gene matches.

The chain joins TRBV5-6 to TRBJ2-7; D call uncertain. Germline V gives CDR1 SGHDT, CDR2 YYEEEE. The V and J ends lost 4 bases and 4 bases respectively, with 9 bases between them. This CDR3 is 12 amino acids long. This chain's CDR3 is CASSASRYEQYF. DNA for the CDR3: TGTGCCAGCAGCGCATCTAGGTACGAGCAGTACTTC.

The CDR3 DNA follows: TGTGCCAGCAGCAAAGGTAAGCTATGGACACCATCGAACACTGAAGCTTTCTTT. Translating it yields CASSKGKLWTPSNTEAFF. V usage is TRBV21-1 and J usage is TRBJ1-1; the D call TRBD1 from the table was never checked on the DNA. TRBV21-1 is assigned pseudogene status. This CDR3 has 18 residues.

This sequence joins TRBV5-3 and TRBJ1-2, with a possible D match to TRBD1 (5 bases). TRBV5-3 is an ORF for which the function is uncertain. V was shortened by 4 bases and J by 8 bases, with 15 bases between the two germline ends. CDR3 length: 13 amino acids. DNA for the CDR3: TGTGCCAGAAGCGGCCGGGGCGCCGGGGGCTACACCTTC. Translated, it gives CARSGRGAGGYTF.

The rearrangement links TRBV4-3 to TRBJ1-4; D is undetermined. This CDR3 is built from 15 residues. V lost 0 bases, J lost 0 bases, and 5 bases lay in between. Germline values: CDR1 LGHNA, CDR2 YSLEER. DNA for the CDR3: TGCGCCAGCAGCCAAGACAGAGCAACTAATGAAAAACTGTTTTTT. This sequence encodes CASSQDRATNEKLFF.

V usage is TRBV7-2 and J usage is TRBJ1-4; 8 bases align to TRBD1. CDR3 size: 16 residues. The trim removed 1 base at V and 7 bases at J, leaving 8 bases unmatched. Germline V gene lookup returns CDR1 SGHTA and CDR2 FQGNSA. Here the CDR3 DNA reads TGTGCCAGCAGCTTAGGGACAGGGACAGGTTCTGAAAAACTGTTTTTT. Translating it yields CASSLGTGTGSEKLFF.